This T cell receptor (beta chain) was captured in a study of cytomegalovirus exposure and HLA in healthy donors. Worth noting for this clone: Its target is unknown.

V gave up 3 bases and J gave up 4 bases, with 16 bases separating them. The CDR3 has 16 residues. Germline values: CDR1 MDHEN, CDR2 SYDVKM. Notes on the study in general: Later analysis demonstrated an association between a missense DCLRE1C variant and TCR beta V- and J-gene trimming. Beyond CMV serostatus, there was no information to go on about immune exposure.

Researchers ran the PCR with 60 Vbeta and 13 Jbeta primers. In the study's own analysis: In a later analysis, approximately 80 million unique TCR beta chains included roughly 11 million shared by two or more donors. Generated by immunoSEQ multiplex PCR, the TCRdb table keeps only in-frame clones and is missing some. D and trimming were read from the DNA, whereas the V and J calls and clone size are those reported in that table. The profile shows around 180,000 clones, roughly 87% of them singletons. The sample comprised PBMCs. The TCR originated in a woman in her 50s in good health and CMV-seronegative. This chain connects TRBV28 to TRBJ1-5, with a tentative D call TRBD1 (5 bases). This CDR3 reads CASSFTSWGRNQPQHF. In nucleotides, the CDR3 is TGTGCCAGCAGTTTTACGTCCTGGGGCCGAAATCAGCCCCAGCATTTT.